This T cell receptor beta chain came from a study of blood T cell repertoires in COVID-19. Assay used: immunoSEQ multiplex PCR; TCRdb lists only in-frame clones, some missing. This sample yields about 310,000 clones, of which 80% to 90% are seen a single time; 7.8% belongs to the top ten. CDR1 is MGHRA, CDR2 YSYEKL, per germline. The length of the CDR3 is 13 residues. Trimming stripped 1 base from V and 3 bases from J, with 7 bases between. Material: peripheral blood. This sequence originates from a woman in her 50s who had recovered from COVID-19. This rearrangement joins TRBV4-1 to TRBJ2-7; D unresolved. The CDR3 here is CASSQVPDYEQYF. The CDR3 bases are TGCGCCAGCAGCCAAGTCCCAGACTACGAGCAGTACTTC.